This paragraph covers one T cell receptor beta chain sequence. The CDR3 spans 14 residues. CDR1 and CDR2 from the germline V gene are SQVTM and ANQGSEA. The junction had 7 bases not matched to a gene; V was cut back by 3 bases and J by 6 bases. Here immunoSEQ multiplex PCR was the method, and the copy in TCRdb shows in-frame clones only, minus some. The sample gives roughly 28,000 clones, 77% of which show up once; about a fifth is in the top ten. These data are taken from a study of sequential checkpoint blockade in melanoma. Study in general: Randomization was 1:1 between first-line nivolumab→ipilimumab and ipilimumab→nivolumab. Maintenance nivolumab came after either treatment sequence.

Stated treatment: randomized to nivolumab then ipilimumab (arm A) or the reverse (arm B). DNA-damaging chemotherapy had not been given to any patient beforehand. Sorted cells were live CD3+CD8+, lacking CD19 and CD56, from PBMCs. The rearrangement joins TRBV29-1 to TRBJ2-7; 11 bases agree with TRBD2. This receptor was identified in a human donor with melanoma. The sample here was CD8+ T cells sorted from blood (inferred from file names), taken from a patient given nivolumab and ipilimumab in sequence. CDR3 in amino acids: CSVEGRLAGGEQYF. CDR3 DNA: TGCAGCGTTGAGGGGCGGCTAGCGGGAGGCGAGCAGTACTTC.